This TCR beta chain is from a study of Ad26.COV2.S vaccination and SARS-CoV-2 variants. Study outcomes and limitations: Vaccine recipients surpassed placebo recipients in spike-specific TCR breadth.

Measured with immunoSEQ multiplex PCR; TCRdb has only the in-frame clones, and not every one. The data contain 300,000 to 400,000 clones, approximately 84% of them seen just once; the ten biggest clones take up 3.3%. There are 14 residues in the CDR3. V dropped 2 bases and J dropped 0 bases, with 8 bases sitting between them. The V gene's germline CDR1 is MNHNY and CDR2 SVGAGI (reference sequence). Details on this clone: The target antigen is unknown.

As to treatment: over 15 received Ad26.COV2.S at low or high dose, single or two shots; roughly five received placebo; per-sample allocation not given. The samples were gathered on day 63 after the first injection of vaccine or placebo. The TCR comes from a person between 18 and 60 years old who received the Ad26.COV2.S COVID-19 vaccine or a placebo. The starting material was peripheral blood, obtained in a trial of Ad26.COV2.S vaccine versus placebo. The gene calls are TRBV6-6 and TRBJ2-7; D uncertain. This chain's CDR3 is CASSYRHFSYEQYF. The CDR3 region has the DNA TGTGCCAGCAGTTACAGACATTTCTCCTACGAGCAGTACTTC.